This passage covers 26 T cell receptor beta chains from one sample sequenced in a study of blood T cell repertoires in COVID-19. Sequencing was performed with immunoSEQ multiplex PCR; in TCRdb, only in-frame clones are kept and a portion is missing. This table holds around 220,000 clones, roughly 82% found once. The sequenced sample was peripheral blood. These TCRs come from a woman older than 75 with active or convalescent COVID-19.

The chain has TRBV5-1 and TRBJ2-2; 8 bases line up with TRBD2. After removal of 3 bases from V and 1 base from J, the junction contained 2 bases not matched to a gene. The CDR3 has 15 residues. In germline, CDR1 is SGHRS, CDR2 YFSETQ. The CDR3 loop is CASSSAGGNTGELFF. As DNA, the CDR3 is TGCGCCAGCAGCTCGGCGGGAGGGAACACCGGGGAGCTGTTTTTT. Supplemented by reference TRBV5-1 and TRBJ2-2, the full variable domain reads KAGVTQTPRYLIKTRGQQVTLSCSPISGHRSVSWYQQTPGQGLQFLFEYFSETQRNKGNFPGRFSGRQFSNSRSEMNVSTLELGDSALYLCASSSAGGNTGELFFGEGSRLTVL.

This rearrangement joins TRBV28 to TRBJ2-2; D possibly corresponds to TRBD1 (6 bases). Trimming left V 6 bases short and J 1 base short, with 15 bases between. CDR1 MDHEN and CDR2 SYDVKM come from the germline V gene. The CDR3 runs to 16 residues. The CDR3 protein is CASRPAGGQNTGELFF. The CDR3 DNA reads TGTGCCAGCAGACCCGCTGGGGGACAGAACACCGGGGAGCTGTTTTTT.

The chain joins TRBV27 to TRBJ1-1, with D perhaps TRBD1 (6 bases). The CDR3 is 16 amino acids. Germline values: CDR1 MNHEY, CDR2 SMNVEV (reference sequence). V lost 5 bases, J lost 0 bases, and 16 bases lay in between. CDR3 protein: CASSPRRGSMNTEAFF. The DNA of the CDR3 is TGTGCCAGCAGTCCCCGCAGGGGATCCATGAACACTGAAGCTTTCTTT.

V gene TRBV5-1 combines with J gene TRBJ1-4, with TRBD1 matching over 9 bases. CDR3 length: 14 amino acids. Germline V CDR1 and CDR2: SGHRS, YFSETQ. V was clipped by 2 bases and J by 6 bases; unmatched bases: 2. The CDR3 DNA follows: TGCGCCAGCAGCTTAGACAGGGGGGATGAAAAACTGTTTTTT. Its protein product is CASSLDRGDEKLFF.

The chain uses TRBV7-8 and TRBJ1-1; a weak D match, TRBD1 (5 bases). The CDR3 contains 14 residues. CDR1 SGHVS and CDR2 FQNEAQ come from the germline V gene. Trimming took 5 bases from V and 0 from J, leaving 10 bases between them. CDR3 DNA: TGTGCCAGCAGCCCCATGACAGTGAACACTGAAGCTTTCTTT. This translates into CASSPMTVNTEAFF.

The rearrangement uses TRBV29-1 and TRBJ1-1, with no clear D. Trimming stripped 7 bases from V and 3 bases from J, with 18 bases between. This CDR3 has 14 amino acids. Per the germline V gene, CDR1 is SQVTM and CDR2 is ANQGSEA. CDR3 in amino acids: CSAGPGGGYTEAFF. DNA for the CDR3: TGCAGCGCTGGCCCCGGTGGCGGTTACACTGAAGCTTTCTTT.

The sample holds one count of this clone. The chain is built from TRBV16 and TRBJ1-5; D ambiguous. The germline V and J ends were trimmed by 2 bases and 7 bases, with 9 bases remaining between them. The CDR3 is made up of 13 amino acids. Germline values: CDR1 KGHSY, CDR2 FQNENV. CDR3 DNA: TGTGCCAGCAGCCAAATTTATGGCCAGCCCCAGCATTTT. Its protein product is CASSQIYGQPQHF. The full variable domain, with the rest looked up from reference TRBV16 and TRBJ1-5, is GEEVAQTPKHLVRGEGQKAKLYCAPIKGHSYVFWYQQVLKNEFKFLISFQNENVFDETGMPKERFSAKCLPNSPCSLEIQATKLEDSAVYFCASSQIYGQPQHFGDGTRLSIL.

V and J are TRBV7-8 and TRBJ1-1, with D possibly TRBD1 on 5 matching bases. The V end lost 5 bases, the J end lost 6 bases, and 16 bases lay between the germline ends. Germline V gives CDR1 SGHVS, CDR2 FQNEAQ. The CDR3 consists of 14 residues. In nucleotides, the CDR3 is TGTGCCAGCAGCCGCCAGGGTATTCGCGCTGAAGCTTTCTTT. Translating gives CASSRQGIRAEAFF.

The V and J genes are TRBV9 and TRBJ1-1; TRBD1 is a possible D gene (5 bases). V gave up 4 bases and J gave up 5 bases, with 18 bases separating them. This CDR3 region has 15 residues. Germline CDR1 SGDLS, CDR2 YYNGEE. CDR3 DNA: TGTGCCAGCAGCCCTCGAGGAGGCGGGGGGACTGAAGCTTTCTTT. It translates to CASSPRGGGGTEAFF.

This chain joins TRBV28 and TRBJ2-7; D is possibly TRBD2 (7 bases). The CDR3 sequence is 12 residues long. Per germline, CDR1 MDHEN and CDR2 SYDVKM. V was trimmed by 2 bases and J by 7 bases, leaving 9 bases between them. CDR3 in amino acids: CASSLEGGEQYF. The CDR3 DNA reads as TGTGCCAGCAGTTTAGAGGGGGGGGAGCAGTACTTC.

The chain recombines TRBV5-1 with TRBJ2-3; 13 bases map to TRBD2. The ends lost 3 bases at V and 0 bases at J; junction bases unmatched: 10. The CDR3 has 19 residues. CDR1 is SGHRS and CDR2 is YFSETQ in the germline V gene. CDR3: CASSWETSGGLSSTDTQYF. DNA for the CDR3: TGCGCCAGCAGCTGGGAGACTAGCGGGGGGCTCTCTAGCACAGATACGCAGTATTTT.

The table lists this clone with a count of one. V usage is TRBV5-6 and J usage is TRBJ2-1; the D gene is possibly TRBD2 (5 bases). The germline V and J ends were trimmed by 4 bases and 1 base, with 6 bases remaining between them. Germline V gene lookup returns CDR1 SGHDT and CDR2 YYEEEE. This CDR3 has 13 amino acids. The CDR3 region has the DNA TGTGCCAGCAGCCCGGGGTCCTACAATGAGCAGTTCTTC. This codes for CASSPGSYNEQFF.

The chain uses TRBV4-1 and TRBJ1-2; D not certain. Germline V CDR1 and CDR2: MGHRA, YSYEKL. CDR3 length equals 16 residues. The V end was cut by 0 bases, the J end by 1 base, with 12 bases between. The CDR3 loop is CASSQDGRADNYGYTF. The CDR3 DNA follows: TGCGCCAGCAGCCAAGACGGGCGGGCAGATAACTATGGCTACACCTTC.

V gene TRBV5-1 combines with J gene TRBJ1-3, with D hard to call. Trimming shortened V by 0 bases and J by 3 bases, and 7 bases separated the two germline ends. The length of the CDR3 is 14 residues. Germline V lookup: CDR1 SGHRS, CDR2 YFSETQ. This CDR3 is CASSLETGGNTIYF. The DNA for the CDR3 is TGCGCCAGCAGCTTGGAAACGGGTGGAAACACCATATATTTT.

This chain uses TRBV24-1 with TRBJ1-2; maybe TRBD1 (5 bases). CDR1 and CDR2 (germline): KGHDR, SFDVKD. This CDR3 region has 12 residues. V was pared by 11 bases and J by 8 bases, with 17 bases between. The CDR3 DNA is TGTGCCATCGGGCAGGGAATGAGCGGCTACACCTTC. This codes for CAIGQGMSGYTF.

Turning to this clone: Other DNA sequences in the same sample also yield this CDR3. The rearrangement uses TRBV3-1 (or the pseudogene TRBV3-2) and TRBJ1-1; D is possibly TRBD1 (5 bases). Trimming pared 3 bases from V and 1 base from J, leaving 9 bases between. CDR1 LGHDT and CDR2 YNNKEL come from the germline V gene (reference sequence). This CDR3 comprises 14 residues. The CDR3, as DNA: TGTGCCAGCAGCCATGGTAGGGGGAACACTGAAGCTTTCTTT. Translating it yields CASSHGRGNTEAFF.

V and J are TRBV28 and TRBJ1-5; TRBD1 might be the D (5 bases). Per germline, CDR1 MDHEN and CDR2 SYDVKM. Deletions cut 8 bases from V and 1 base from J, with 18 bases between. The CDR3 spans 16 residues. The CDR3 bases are TGTGCCAGCCGCCGATGGGAGGGACTAAGCAATCAGCCCCAGCATTTT. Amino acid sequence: CASRRWEGLSNQPQHF.

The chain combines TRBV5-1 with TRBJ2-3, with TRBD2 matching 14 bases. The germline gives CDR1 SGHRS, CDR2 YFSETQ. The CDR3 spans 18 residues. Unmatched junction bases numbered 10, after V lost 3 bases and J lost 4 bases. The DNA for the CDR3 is TGCGCCAGCAGCTCAACCGGGACTAGCGGGGGAAGCGCAGATACGCAGTATTTT. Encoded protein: CASSSTGTSGGSADTQYF.

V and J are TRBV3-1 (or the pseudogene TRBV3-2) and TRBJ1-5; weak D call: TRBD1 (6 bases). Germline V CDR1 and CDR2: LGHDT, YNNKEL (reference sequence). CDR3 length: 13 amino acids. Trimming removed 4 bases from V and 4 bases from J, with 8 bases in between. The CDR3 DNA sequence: TGTGCCAGCAGCCCCGGGACAAATCAGCCCCAGCATTTT. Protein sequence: CASSPGTNQPQHF.

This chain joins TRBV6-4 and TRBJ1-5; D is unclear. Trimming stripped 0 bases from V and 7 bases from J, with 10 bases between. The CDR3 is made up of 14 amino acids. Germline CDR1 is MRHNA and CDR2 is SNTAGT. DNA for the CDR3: TGTGCCAGCAGTGACTCGATGGAGGACCAGCCCCAGCATTTT. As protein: CASSDSMEDQPQHF.

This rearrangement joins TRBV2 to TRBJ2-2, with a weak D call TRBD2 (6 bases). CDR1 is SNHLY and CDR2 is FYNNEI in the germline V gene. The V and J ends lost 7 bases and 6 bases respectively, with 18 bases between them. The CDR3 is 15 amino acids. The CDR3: CASTPSAGGAGELFF. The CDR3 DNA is TGTGCCAGCACCCCCTCGGCGGGCGGGGCCGGGGAGCTGTTTTTT.

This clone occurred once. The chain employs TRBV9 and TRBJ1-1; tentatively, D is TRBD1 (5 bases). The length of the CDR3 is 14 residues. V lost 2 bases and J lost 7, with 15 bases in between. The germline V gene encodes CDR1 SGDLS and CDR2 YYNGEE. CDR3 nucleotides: TGTGCCAGCAGCGTTGTGAAGGGGTTTGATGAAGCTTTCTTT. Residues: CASSVVKGFDEAFF.

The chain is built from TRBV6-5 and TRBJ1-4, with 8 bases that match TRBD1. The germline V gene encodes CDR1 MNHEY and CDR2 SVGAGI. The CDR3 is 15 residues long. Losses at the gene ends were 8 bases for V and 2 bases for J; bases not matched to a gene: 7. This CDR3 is CASRDRGFTNEKLFF. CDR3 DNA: TGTGCCAGCCGAGACAGGGGTTTTACTAATGAAAAACTGTTTTTT.

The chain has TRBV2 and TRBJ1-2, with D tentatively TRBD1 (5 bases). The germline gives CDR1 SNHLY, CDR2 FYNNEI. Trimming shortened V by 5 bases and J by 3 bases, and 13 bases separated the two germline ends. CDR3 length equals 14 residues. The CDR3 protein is CASSYGGNYYGYTF. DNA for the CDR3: TGTGCCAGCAGTTACGGGGGGAACTACTATGGCTACACCTTC.

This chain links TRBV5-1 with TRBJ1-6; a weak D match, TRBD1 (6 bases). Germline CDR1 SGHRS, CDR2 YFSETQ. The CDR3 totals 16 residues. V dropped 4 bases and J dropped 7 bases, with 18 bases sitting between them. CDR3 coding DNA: TGCGCCAGCAGCCCCGACCCGGGAAGGGGGAATTCACCCCTCCACTTT. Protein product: CASSPDPGRGNSPLHF.

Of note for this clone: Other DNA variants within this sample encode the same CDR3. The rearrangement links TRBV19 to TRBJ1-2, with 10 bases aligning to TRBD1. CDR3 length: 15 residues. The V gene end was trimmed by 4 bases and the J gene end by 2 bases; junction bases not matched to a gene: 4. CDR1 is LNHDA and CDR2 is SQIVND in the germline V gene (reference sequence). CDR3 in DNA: TGTGCCAGTAGTACCCGGGACAGGGGAAACTATGGCTACACCTTC. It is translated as CASSTRDRGNYGYTF.